The 24 T cell receptor beta chains below were found in one sample sequenced in a study of T cell repertoires in cytomegalovirus infection. TCRdb reprocessed the reads via MiXCR and lists one record per CDR3 protein. The table records some 920,000 distinct CDR3 sequences, around 30% of them present only once. Which antigens these TCRs recognize remains unknown. The material was cultured CD8+ T cells from PBMCs, obtained from culture after CMV antigen stimulation. These receptors were obtained from a human donor in good health (CMV status not recorded). Some clones in this sample may be carry-over from other donors' samples.

In its sample, this clonotype was seen many times. V usage is TRBV7-8 and J usage is TRBJ2-5; 11 positions match TRBD2. The CDR3 covers 16 residues. Losses at the gene ends were 6 bases for V and 5 bases for J; bases not matched to a gene: 11. CDR1 is SGHVS, CDR2 FQNEAQ, per germline. CDR3 amino acids: CASRREPSGGLETQYF. The CDR3 nucleotides read TGTGCCAGCAGGCGAGAGCCTAGCGGGGGGTTGGAGACCCAGTACTTC.

This clonotype has a handful of counts. The J gene is TRBJ2-3, the V gene TRBV6-2 or TRBV6-3; D perhaps matches TRBD1 (5 bases). The germline gives CDR1 MNHEY, CDR2 SVGEGT. V shed 7 bases and J shed 1 base, with 12 bases lying between them. The CDR3 spans 14 residues. The CDR3 DNA sequence: TGTGCCAGCAAGACTTTGGGGCGCACAGATACGCAGTATTTT. As protein: CASKTLGRTDTQYF.

The sample holds a few counts of this clonotype. V and J are TRBV6-1 and TRBJ1-1; 7 nucleotides align to TRBD1. V shed 2 bases, J shed 3 bases, and the junction held 9 bases outside the gene matches. From germline, CDR1 is MNHNS and CDR2 SASEGT. This CDR3 has 16 amino acids. As DNA, the CDR3 is TGTGCCAGCAGTGAATTAAGTGGCAGGGGGGACACTGAAGCTTTCTTT. Its translation: CASSELSGRGDTEAFF.

The chain joins TRBV10-3 to TRBJ2-2, with 7 positions matching TRBD2. V shed 1 base and J 4 bases; nucleotides not matched to a gene: 6. The CDR3 covers 16 residues. CDR1 ENHRY and CDR2 SYGVKD come from the germline V gene. CDR3 protein: CAISELAGEITGELFF. CDR3 DNA: TGTGCCATCAGTGAGTTAGCGGGCGAAATCACCGGGGAGCTGTTTTTT.

This chain connects TRBV7-6 to TRBJ2-3; weak D call: TRBD2 (6 bases). V was shortened by 6 bases and J by 5 bases, with 12 bases between the two germline ends. This CDR3 is 13 amino acids long. Germline lookup yields CDR1 SGHVS and CDR2 FNYEAQ. The CDR3 DNA sequence: TGTGCCAGCAGTCCAAGGCGGGAAGATACGCAGTATTTT. It is translated as CASSPRREDTQYF.

The rearrangement links TRBV6-2 or TRBV6-3 to TRBJ1-2, with D perhaps TRBD1 (5 bases). CDR1 MNHEY and CDR2 SVGEGT come from the germline V gene. The CDR3 consists of 17 residues. V lost 4 bases to trimming and J lost 0 bases, with 18 bases between them. The DNA for the CDR3 is TGTGCCAGCAGTTCCCCGGGACTGTACTCTTCTAACTATGGCTACACCTTC. It specifies CASSSPGLYSSNYGYTF.

In its sample, this clonotype was seen many times. The chain couples TRBV7-8 to TRBJ1-1, with 9 bases lining up with TRBD1. V was pared by 5 bases and J by 4 bases, with 2 bases of the junction left unmatched. Looked up from germline, CDR1 is SGHVS and CDR2 is FQNEAQ. There are 13 residues in the CDR3. The CDR3 DNA reads as TGTGCCAGCAGCAAGACAGGGGGCACTGAAGCTTTCTTT. It codes for CASSKTGGTEAFF.

The chain links TRBV12-3 or TRBV12-4 to TRBJ2-1; no firm D call. V lost 3 bases to trimming and J lost 0 bases, with 9 bases between them. CDR3 length equals 15 residues. The CDR3, as DNA: TGTGCCAGCAGTTTTCGCAGGAGCTCCTACAATGAGCAGTTCTTC. Translation gives CASSFRRSSYNEQFF.

V is TRBV6-8 and J is TRBJ1-5; D is possibly TRBD1 (6 bases). The V gene lost 0 bases and the J gene lost 5 bases, with 11 bases spanning the gap. CDR1 is MNHGY and CDR2 is SAAAGT in the germline V gene. This CDR3 is built from 15 residues. As DNA, the CDR3 is TGTGCCAGCAGTTACTCGAAGGCAGGGGATCAGCCCCAGCATTTT. It is translated as CASSYSKAGDQPQHF.

This clonotype came up a few times. V and J are TRBV28 and TRBJ2-7; D perhaps matches TRBD2 (5 bases). Trimming took off 9 bases at V and 11 bases at J, with 20 bases between the two ends. Germline loops: CDR1 MDHEN, CDR2 SYDVKM. This CDR3 contains 12 residues. CDR3 DNA sequence: TGTGCCAGTTCCCCGGGCGGGCCCTTGGAGTACGTC. It is translated as CASSPGGPLEYV.

Comment on this clonotype: A read error may account for a junction end that differs from germline. The J gene is TRBJ2-7, the V gene TRBV3-1, with 7 positions matching TRBD1. Germline CDR1 reads LGHDT; CDR2 reads YNNKEL (reference sequence). This CDR3 has 12 residues. CDR3 sequence: CVSTTGDYEQYF. CDR3 in DNA: TGTGTCAGCACTACAGGGGACTACGAGCAGTACTTC.

The chain employs TRBV11-1 and TRBJ2-1; 9 bases agree with TRBD1. V lost 2 bases, J lost 5 bases, and 7 bases stayed unmatched. CDR1 is SGHAT and CDR2 is FQDESV in the germline V gene (reference sequence). This CDR3 is 16 amino acids long. The CDR3 protein is CASSLHYRDRDNEQFF. DNA for the CDR3: TGTGCCAGCAGCTTACACTACCGGGACAGGGACAATGAGCAGTTCTTC.

This clonotype was recorded a few times. The chain links TRBV5-6 to TRBJ2-3; 9 bases agree with TRBD1. From germline, CDR1 is SGHDT and CDR2 YYEEEE. This CDR3 has 16 amino acids. V shed 0 bases and J 2 bases; nucleotides not matched to a gene: 4. The CDR3 loop is CASSLGTGAFTDTQYF. CDR3 DNA sequence: TGTGCCAGCAGCTTGGGGACAGGGGCTTTCACAGATACGCAGTATTTT. Complete variable domain (other parts from reference TRBV5-6 and TRBJ2-3): DAGVTQSPTHLIKTRGQQVTLRCSPKSGHDTVSWYQQALGQGPQFIFQYYEEEERQRGNFPDRFSGHQFPNYSSELNVNALLLGDSALYLCASSLGTGAFTDTQYFGPGTRLTVL.

Here the CDR3 DNA reads TGTGCCAGCAGCCAAGATGACGGCACTGAAGCTTTCTTT. Encoded protein: CASSQDDGTEAFF. The chain joins TRBV4-2 to TRBJ1-1; D is unresolved. The germline V gene has CDR1 LGHNA and CDR2 YNFKEQ. Trimming shortened V by 0 bases and J by 4 bases, and 6 bases separated the two germline ends. The length of the CDR3 is 13 residues.

The rearrangement uses TRBV6-5 and TRBJ1-4; D call uncertain. The CDR3 runs 16 residues. V was clipped by 0 bases and J by 2 bases, with 10 bases between them. Germline V gene sequence: CDR1 MNHEY, CDR2 SVGAGI. CDR3: CASSYSHGLTNEKLFF. The CDR3 DNA reads as TGTGCCAGCAGTTACTCACACGGGCTCACTAATGAAAAACTGTTTTTT.

The chain carries TRBV2 and TRBJ2-1, with 13 nucleotides matching TRBD2. CDR3 length: 17 amino acids. The ends lost 8 bases at V and 7 bases at J; junction bases unmatched: 14. Germline CDR1 reads SNHLY; CDR2 reads FYNNEI. The CDR3 coding sequence is TGTGCCAGCCCGGCAGGACTAGCGGGGGCCGCGATTAATGAGCAGTTCTTC. Protein product: CASPAGLAGAAINEQFF.

This clonotype was picked up a small number of times. The V gene is TRBV7-8, the J gene TRBJ2-1; the D gene is possibly TRBD1 (5 bases). With 8 bases removed from V and 6 bases from J, the gap between germline ends came to 17 bases. The germline V gene encodes CDR1 SGHVS and CDR2 FQNEAQ. The CDR3 is made up of 14 amino acids. CDR3 region: CASGLGSRGNEQFF. The CDR3 DNA reads as TGTGCCAGCGGCCTGGGATCAAGGGGCAATGAGCAGTTCTTC.

V usage is TRBV6-6 and J usage is TRBJ1-1; D is possibly TRBD1 (5 bases). Trimming took off 6 bases at V and 0 bases at J, with 17 bases between the two ends. The CDR3 runs to 16 residues. Looked up from germline, CDR1 is MNHNY and CDR2 is SVGAGI (reference sequence). The chain's CDR3 is CASSLAMGRLNTEAFF. The CDR3 DNA is TGTGCCAGCAGCTTAGCGATGGGACGGTTGAACACTGAAGCTTTCTTT.

At least ten counts were recorded for this clonotype. The chain uses TRBV10-3 and TRBJ2-1; D possibly matches TRBD1 or TRBD2 (5 bases each). The CDR3 contains 15 residues. CDR1 is ENHRY, CDR2 SYGVKD, per germline. V was pared by 0 bases and J by 4 bases, with 10 bases between. CDR3 in DNA: TGTGCCATCAGTGAGTCGGGGGTATTTTACAATGAGCAGTTCTTC. It translates to CAISESGVFYNEQFF.

This rearrangement joins TRBV12-3 or TRBV12-4 to TRBJ2-1; TRBD1 agrees at 9 bases. Trimming at V came to 5 bases and at J to 5 bases, leaving 7 bases not matched to a gene. CDR3 size: 15 residues. This CDR3 is CASSITGGAHNEQFF. Written as DNA, the CDR3 is TGTGCCAGCAGTATCACAGGGGGCGCCCACAATGAGCAGTTCTTC.

The J gene is TRBJ1-2, the V gene TRBV27, with TRBD1 matching 8 bases. Germline V CDR1 and CDR2: MNHEY, SMNVEV (reference sequence). The CDR3 loop spans 14 amino acids. The J segment lost 0 bases and the V segment lost 8 bases, leaving 5 bases of the junction unmatched. The CDR3 sequence is CASRDRGANYGYTF. Written as DNA, the CDR3 is TGTGCCAGCCGAGACAGGGGAGCTAACTATGGCTACACCTTC.

This clonotype came up a few times. The chain couples TRBV6-1 to TRBJ2-6; the D gene is possibly TRBD1 (6 bases). Trimming took 5 bases from V and 0 from J, leaving 14 bases between them. Per germline, CDR1 MNHNS and CDR2 SASEGT. This CDR3 has 17 amino acids. Here the CDR3 DNA reads TGTGCCAGCAGTCAATGGGACACACTCTCTGGGGCCAACGTCCTGACTTTC. It specifies CASSQWDTLSGANVLTF.

The gene calls are TRBV29-1 and TRBJ2-1; D remains unclear. The CDR3 consists of 10 residues. Germline CDR1 is SQVTM and CDR2 is ANQGSEA. V was pared by 5 bases and J by 6 bases, with 5 bases between. For the CDR3, the DNA is TGCAGCGTTTGGTTCAATGAGCAGTTCTTC. Its protein is CSVWFNEQFF.

The chain carries TRBV7-6 and TRBJ2-7; D perhaps matches TRBD2 (6 bases). Germline lookup yields CDR1 SGHVS and CDR2 FNYEAQ. The V and J ends lost 5 bases and 3 bases respectively, with 14 bases between them. This CDR3 contains 14 residues. Written as DNA, the CDR3 is TGTGCCAGCAGCCCCCCCGGGACTCACTACGAGCAGTACTTC. It specifies CASSPPGTHYEQYF.